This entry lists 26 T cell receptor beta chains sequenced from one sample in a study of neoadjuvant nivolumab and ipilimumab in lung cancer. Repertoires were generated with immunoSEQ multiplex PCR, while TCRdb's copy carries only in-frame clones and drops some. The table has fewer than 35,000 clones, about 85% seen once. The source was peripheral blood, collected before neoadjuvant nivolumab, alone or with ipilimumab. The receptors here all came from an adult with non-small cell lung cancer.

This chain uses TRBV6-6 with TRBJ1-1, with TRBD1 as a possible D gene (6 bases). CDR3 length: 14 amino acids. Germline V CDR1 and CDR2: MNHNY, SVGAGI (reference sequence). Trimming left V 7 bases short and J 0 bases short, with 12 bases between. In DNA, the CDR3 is TGTGCCAGCACCCAGGGGAGGATGAACACTGAAGCTTTCTTT. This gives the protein CASTQGRMNTEAFF.

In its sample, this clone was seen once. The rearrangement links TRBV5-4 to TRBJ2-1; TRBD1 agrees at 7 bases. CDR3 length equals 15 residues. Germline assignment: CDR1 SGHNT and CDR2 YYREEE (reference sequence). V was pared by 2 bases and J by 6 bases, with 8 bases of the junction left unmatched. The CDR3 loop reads CASSLRGGRGNEQFF. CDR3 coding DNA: TGTGCCAGCAGCTTAAGAGGGGGCCGGGGCAATGAGCAGTTCTTC.

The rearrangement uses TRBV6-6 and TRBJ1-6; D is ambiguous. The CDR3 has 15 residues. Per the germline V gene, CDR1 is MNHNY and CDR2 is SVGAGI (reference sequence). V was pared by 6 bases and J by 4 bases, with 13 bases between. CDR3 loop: CASSPTVTYNSPLHF. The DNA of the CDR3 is TGTGCCAGCAGCCCAACGGTTACATATAATTCACCCCTCCACTTT.

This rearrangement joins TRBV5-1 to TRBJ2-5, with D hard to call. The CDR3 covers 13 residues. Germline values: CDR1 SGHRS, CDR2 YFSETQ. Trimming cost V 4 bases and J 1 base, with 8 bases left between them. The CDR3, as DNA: TGCGCCAGCAGCGGCGCGGCCCAAGAGACCCAGTACTTC. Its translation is CASSGAAQETQYF.

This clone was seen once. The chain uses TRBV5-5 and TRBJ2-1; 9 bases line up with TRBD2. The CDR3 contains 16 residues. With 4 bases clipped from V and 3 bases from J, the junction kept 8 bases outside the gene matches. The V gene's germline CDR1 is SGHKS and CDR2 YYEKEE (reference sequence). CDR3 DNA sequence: TGTGCCAGCAGCCTTCGCGGGGGGGCCTTCTACAATGAGCAGTTCTTC. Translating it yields CASSLRGGAFYNEQFF.

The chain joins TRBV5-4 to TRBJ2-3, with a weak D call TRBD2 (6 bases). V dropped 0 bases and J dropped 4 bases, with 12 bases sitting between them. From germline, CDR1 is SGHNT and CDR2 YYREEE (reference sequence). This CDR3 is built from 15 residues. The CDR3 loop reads CASSLGGGKADTQYF. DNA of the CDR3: TGTGCCAGCAGCTTGGGTGGGGGGAAGGCAGATACGCAGTATTTT.

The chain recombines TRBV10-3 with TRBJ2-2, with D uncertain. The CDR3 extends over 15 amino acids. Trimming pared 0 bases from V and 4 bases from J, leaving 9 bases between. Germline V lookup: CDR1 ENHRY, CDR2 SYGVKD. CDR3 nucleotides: TGTGCCATCAGTGAGTCTGACATCTCCACCGGGGAGCTGTTTTTT. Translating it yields CAISESDISTGELFF.

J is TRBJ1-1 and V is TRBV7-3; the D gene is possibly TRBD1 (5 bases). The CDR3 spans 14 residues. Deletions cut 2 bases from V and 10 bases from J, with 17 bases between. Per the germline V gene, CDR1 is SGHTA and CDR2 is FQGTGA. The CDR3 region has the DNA TGTGCCAGCAGCTTAGCTGGGGACGGGATTGGAGCTTTCTTT. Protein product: CASSLAGDGIGAFF.

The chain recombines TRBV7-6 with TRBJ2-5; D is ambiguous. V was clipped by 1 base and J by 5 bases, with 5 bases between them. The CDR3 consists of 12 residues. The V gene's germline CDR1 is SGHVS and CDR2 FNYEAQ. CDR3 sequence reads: CASSLVGETQYF. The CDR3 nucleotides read TGTGCCAGCAGCTTAGTAGGGGAGACCCAGTACTTC.

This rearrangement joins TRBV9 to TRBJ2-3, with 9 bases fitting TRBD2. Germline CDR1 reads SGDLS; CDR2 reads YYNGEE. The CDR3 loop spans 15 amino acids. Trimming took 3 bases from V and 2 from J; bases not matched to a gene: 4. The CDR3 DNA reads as TGTGCCAGCAGCGCAGCGGGGGGCCTCACAGATACGCAGTATTTT. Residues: CASSAAGGLTDTQYF.

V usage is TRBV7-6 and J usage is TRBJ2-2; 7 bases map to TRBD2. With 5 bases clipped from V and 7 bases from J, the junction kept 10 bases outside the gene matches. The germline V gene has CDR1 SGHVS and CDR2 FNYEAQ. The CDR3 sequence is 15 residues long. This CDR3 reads CASSRSTSAVGELFF. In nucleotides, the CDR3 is TGTGCCAGCAGCCGTAGTACTAGCGCCGTCGGGGAGCTGTTTTTT. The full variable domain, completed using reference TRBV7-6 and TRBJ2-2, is GAGVSQSPRYKVTKRGQDVALRCDPISGHVSLYWYRQALGQGPEFLTYFNYEAQQDKSGLPNDRFSAERPEGSISTLTIQRTEQRDSAMYRCASSRSTSAVGELFFGEGSRLTVL.

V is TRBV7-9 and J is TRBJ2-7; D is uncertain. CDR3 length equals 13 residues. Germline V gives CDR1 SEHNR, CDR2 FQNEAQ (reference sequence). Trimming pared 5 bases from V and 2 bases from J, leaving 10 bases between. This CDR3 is CASSPKGPYEQYF. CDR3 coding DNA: TGTGCCAGCAGCCCAAAGGGTCCCTACGAGCAGTACTTC.

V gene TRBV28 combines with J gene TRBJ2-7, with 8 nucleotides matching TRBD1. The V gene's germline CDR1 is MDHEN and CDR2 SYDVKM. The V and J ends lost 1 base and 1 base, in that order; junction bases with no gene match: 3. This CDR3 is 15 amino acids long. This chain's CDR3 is CASSLFRTGSYEQYF. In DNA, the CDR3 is TGTGCCAGCAGTTTATTTCGGACAGGGTCCTACGAGCAGTACTTC.

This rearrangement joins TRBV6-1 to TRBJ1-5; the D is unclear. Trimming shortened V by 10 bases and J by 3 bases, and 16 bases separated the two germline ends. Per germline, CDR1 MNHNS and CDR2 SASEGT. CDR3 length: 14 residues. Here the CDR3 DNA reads TGTGCCACTGGCCACTCAGGAAACAATCAGCCCCAGCATTTT. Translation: CATGHSGNNQPQHF.

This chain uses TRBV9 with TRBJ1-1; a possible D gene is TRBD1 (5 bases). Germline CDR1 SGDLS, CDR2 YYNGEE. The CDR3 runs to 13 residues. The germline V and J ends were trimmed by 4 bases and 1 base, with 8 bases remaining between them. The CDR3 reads CASSFTGNTEAFF. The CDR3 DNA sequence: TGTGCCAGCAGCTTCACAGGGAACACTGAAGCTTTCTTT.

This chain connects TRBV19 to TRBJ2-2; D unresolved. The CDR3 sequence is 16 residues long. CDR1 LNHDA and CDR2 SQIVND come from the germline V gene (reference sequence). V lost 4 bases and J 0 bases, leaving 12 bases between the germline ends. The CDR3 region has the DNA TGTGCCAGTAGTAGCACGGGTCTCGCGAACACCGGGGAGCTGTTTTTT. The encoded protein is CASSSTGLANTGELFF.

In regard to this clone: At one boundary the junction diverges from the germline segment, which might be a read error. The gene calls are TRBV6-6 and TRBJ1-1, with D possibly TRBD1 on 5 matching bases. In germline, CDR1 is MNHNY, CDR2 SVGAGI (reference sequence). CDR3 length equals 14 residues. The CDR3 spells CASLRAGGGTEAFF. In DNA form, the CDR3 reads TGCGCCAGCCTCAGGGCAGGAGGAGGCACTGAAGCTTTCTTT.

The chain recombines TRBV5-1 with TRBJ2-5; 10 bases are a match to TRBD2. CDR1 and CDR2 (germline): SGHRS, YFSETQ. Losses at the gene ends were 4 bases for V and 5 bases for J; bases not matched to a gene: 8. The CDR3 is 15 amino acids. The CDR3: CASSPPSGGGETQYF. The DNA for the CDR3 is TGCGCCAGCAGCCCCCCAAGCGGGGGGGGCGAGACCCAGTACTTC.

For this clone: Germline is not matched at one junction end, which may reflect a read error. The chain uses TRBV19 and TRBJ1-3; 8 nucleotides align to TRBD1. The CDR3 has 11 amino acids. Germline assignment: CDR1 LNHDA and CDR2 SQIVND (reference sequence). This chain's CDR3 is CASSTGQAPNF. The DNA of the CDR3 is TGTGCCAGTAGTACGGGACAGGCACCCAATTTT.

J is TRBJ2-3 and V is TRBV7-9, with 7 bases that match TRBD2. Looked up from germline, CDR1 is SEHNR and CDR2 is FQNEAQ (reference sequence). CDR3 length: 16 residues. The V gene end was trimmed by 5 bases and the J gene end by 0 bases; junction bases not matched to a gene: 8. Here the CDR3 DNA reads TGTGCCAGCAGCGGTCCCGGGGGGTCTAGCACAGATACGCAGTATTTT. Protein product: CASSGPGGSSTDTQYF.

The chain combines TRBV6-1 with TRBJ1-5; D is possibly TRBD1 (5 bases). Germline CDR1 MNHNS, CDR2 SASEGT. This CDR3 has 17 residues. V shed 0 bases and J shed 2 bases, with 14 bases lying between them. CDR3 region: CASSEAGRVGGNQPQHF. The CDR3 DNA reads TGTGCCAGCAGTGAAGCGGGCAGGGTCGGCGGCAATCAGCCCCAGCATTTT.

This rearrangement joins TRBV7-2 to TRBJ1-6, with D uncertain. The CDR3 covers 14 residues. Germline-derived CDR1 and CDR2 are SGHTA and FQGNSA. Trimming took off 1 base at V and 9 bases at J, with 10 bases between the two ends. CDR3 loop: CASSLETSISPLHF. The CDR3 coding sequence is TGTGCCAGCAGCTTAGAGACCTCTATTTCACCCCTCCACTTT.

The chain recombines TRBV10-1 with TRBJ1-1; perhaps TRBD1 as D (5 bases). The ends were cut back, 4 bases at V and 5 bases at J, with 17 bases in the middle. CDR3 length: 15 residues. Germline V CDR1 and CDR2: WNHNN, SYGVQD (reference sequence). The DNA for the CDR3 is TGCGCCAGCAGTGCCCTTCAGGGCGGCGGGACTGAAGCTTTCTTT. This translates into CASSALQGGGTEAFF.

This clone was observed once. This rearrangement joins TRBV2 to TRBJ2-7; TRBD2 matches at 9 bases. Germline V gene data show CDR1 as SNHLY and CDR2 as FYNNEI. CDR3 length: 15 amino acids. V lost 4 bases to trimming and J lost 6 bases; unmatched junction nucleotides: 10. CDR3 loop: CASSVGAGGLGEQYF. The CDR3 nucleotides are TGTGCCAGCAGTGTCGGAGCGGGGGGTTTAGGCGAGCAGTACTTC.

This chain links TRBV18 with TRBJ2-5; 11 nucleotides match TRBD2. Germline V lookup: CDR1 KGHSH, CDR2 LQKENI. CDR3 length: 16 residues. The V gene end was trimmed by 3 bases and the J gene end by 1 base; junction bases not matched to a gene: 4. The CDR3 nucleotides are TGTGCCAGCTCACCGAGACTAGCGGGGAGCCAAGAGACCCAGTACTTC. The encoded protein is CASSPRLAGSQETQYF.

CDR3 DNA: TGTGCCAGCAGCGTAGATTGGCAGGGAACCTACGAGCAGTACTTC. This encodes CASSVDWQGTYEQYF. The gene calls are TRBV9 and TRBJ2-7, with a weak D call TRBD1 (5 bases). V was trimmed by 0 bases and J by 2 bases, leaving 12 bases between them. Germline CDR1 reads SGDLS; CDR2 reads YYNGEE. This CDR3 has 15 residues.